The subject of this entry is one T cell receptor (beta chain). The entry originates in a study of blood T cell repertoires in COVID-19. Study context: Sources were T cells, B-cell-depleted T cells, or PBMCs; the material itself was cDNA or gDNA.

In the original workflow: From reference gene primer amplification, estimates of nucleated cell counts were derived. The assay was immunoSEQ multiplex PCR, and TCRdb's table has in-frame clones only and misses some. Clone size and the V and J calls come from that table; the DNA yielded D and trimming. This table has roughly 200,000 clones, around nine tenths appearing once. Germline lookup yields CDR1 GTSNPN and CDR2 SVGIG (reference sequence). This CDR3 contains 18 residues. Trimming removed 3 bases from V and 1 base from J; junction bases left unmatched: 9. This rearrangement joins TRBV30 to TRBJ2-6, with TRBD1 matching over 10 bases. The receptor was isolated from a young man with active or convalescent COVID-19. Specimen: peripheral blood. CDR3 amino acids: CAWRAPGQGRSGANVLTF. The CDR3, as DNA: TGTGCCTGGAGAGCACCGGGACAGGGGAGATCTGGGGCCAACGTCCTGACTTTC. Full variable domain (outside the CDR3, taken from reference TRBV30 and TRBJ2-6): SQTIHQWPATLVQPVGSPLSLECTVEGTSNPNLYWYRQAAGRGLQLLFYSVGIGQISSEVPQNLSASRPQDRQFILSSKKLLLSDSGFYLCAWRAPGQGRSGANVLTFGAGSRLTVL.